This is a list of T cell receptor beta chains from one sample in a study of metastatic and nonmetastatic thyroid tumors. TCRdb re-called the PCR reads through MiXCR. Of approximately 15,000 clones in the sample, over 10% were seen once. What was sequenced was blood. Receptors were obtained from a female donor with papillary thyroid cancer or a benign thyroid nodule (not recorded which). Some clones in this sample may be carry-over from other donors' samples. Both conserved end residues are part of each CDR3. The D gene is left open where the match is weak. Clone size appears in some rows only: once, few, many, or a class for an expanded clone.

j_gene: TRBJ2-7
d_gene: TRBD2
v_gene: TRBV2
abundance: .
CDR3aa: CASRGLAGGYEQYF
CDR3nt: TGTGCCAGCAGAGGACTAGCGGGGGGCTACGAGCAGTACTTC

j_gene: TRBJ1-2
d_gene: .
v_gene: TRBV7-2
abundance: many
CDR3aa: CASSPGPYYGYTF
CDR3nt: TGTGCCAGCAGCCCTGGGCCTTACTATGGCTACACCTTC

j_gene: TRBJ2-3
d_gene: TRBD2
v_gene: TRBV5-6
abundance: many
CDR3aa: CASSRGDGTDTQYF
CDR3nt: TGTGCCAGCAGCCGGGGGGACGGCACAGATACGCAGTATTTT

j_gene: TRBJ1-1
d_gene: .
v_gene: TRBV28
abundance: few
CDR3aa: CASRLRARRVNNEAFF
CDR3nt: TGTGCCAGCAGACTTAGAGCGCGTCGAGTGAACAATGAAGCTTTCTTT

j_gene: TRBJ2-7
d_gene: .
v_gene: TRBV19
abundance: many
CDR3aa: CASSIDGTYEQYF
CDR3nt: TGTGCCAGTAGTATAGACGGTACCTACGAGCAGTACTTC

j_gene: TRBJ2-7
d_gene: .
v_gene: TRBV7-8
abundance: many
CDR3aa: CASSSPGSYEQYF
CDR3nt: TGTGCCAGCAGCTCTCCAGGGTCATACGAGCAGTACTTC

j_gene: TRBJ2-7
d_gene: TRBD1
v_gene: TRBV19
abundance: many
CDR3aa: CASSSGQAAYEQYF
CDR3nt: TGTGCCAGTAGTTCGGGACAGGCTGCCTACGAGCAGTACTTC

j_gene: TRBJ1-3
d_gene: TRBD1
v_gene: TRBV28
abundance: few
CDR3aa: CASSPTDRGLNTIYF
CDR3nt: TGTGCCAGCAGTCCCACGGACAGGGGGCTAAACACCATATATTTT

j_gene: TRBJ2-7
d_gene: .
v_gene: TRBV27
abundance: .
CDR3aa: CARWWSGAYEQYF
CDR3nt: TGTGCCAGGTGGTGGTCAGGTGCTTACGAGCAGTACTTC

j_gene: TRBJ1-5
d_gene: TRBD1
v_gene: TRBV6-6
abundance: medium-sized
CDR3aa: CASRGTVALAFSNQPQHF
CDR3nt: TGTGCCAGCAGGGGGACAGTTGCCCTTGCCTTTAGCAATCAGCCCCAGCATTTT

j_gene: TRBJ1-5
d_gene: TRBD1
v_gene: TRBV20-1
abundance: many
CDR3aa: CSASQDRVDQPQHF
CDR3nt: TGCAGTGCTAGCCAGGACAGGGTGGATCAGCCCCAGCATTTT

j_gene: TRBJ1-2
d_gene: .
v_gene: TRBV27
abundance: few
CDR3aa: CASSSRARYGCTF
CDR3nt: TGTGCCAGCAGTTCCAGGGCCAGGTATGGATGCACCTTC

j_gene: TRBJ2-5
d_gene: .
v_gene: TRBV2
abundance: many
CDR3aa: CASSAGSREETQYF
CDR3nt: TGTGCCAGCAGTGCAGGGTCTAGGGAAGAGACCCAGTACTTC

j_gene: TRBJ1-2
d_gene: .
v_gene: TRBV4-3
abundance: .
CDR3aa: CASSQDWTQGSRTF
CDR3nt: TGCGCCAGCAGCCAAGATTGGACACAGGGAAGTCGCACCTTC

j_gene: TRBJ2-1
d_gene: TRBD1
v_gene: TRBV5-4
abundance: many
CDR3aa: CASSLLGQGGFEQFF
CDR3nt: TGTGCCAGCAGCTTGCTAGGACAGGGGGGGTTTGAGCAGTTCTTC

j_gene: TRBJ2-1
d_gene: .
v_gene: TRBV14
abundance: many
CDR3aa: CASSQDFSGTKFF
CDR3nt: TGTGCCAGCAGCCAAGATTTTTCCGGGACGAAGTTCTTC

j_gene: TRBJ1-1
d_gene: TRBD1
v_gene: TRBV20-1
abundance: many
CDR3aa: CSARDWTGGSTEAFF
CDR3nt: TGCAGTGCTAGAGATTGGACAGGGGGCAGTACTGAAGCTTTCTTT

j_gene: TRBJ2-7
d_gene: .
v_gene: TRBV6-1
abundance: medium-sized
CDR3aa: CASRDLRGSYEQYF
CDR3nt: TGTGCCAGCAGGGACCTCAGGGGAAGCTACGAGCAGTACTTC

j_gene: TRBJ2-7
d_gene: TRBD2
v_gene: TRBV6-4
abundance: .
CDR3aa: CASSDVGLEDSYEQYF
CDR3nt: TGTGCCAGCAGTGACGTAGGACTAGAGGATTCCTACGAGCAGTACTTC

j_gene: TRBJ2-1
d_gene: TRBD2
v_gene: TRBV9
abundance: many
CDR3aa: CASSPRLAGLYSEQFF
CDR3nt: TGTGCCAGCAGCCCCAGGCTAGCGGGGCTGTATAGTGAGCAGTTCTTC

j_gene: TRBJ1-6
d_gene: .
v_gene: TRBV15
abundance: medium-sized
CDR3aa: CATSGRATGEQFHF
CDR3nt: TGTGCCACCAGCGGAAGGGCTACGGGGGAACAGTTCCACTTT

j_gene: TRBJ1-6
d_gene: .
v_gene: TRBV6-5
abundance: .
CDR3aa: CASSYGTGTPLHF
CDR3nt: TGTGCCAGCAGTTACGGTACGGGTACACCCCTCCACTTT

j_gene: TRBJ2-1
d_gene: TRBD2
v_gene: TRBV2
abundance: .
CDR3aa: CASRGGSSRNEQFF
CDR3nt: TGTGCCAGCAGGGGCGGGAGTTCGCGTAATGAGCAGTTCTTC

j_gene: TRBJ2-1
d_gene: TRBD2
v_gene: TRBV2
abundance: many
CDR3aa: CASTTEDGTSGRSSEQFF
CDR3nt: TGTGCCAGCACCACGGAAGACGGGACTAGCGGGAGGTCTAGTGAGCAGTTCTTC

j_gene: TRBJ2-3
d_gene: .
v_gene: TRBV6-4
abundance: many
CDR3aa: CASSEGGTDTQYF
CDR3nt: TGTGCCAGCAGTGAAGGCGGCACAGATACGCAGTATTTT

j_gene: TRBJ1-4
d_gene: .
v_gene: TRBV4-3
abundance: many
CDR3aa: CASSLLGLSIGEKLFF
CDR3nt: TGCGCCAGCAGCCTGCTCGGTCTATCCATAGGGGAAAAACTGTTTTTT

j_gene: TRBJ1-2
d_gene: TRBD1
v_gene: TRBV5-4
abundance: few
CDR3aa: CASSRAGTENYGYTF
CDR3nt: TGTGCCAGCAGCAGGGCCGGGACAGAGAACTATGGCTACACCTTC

j_gene: TRBJ2-7
d_gene: .
v_gene: TRBV7-9
abundance: many
CDR3aa: CAAGHVSYEQYF
CDR3nt: TGTGCTGCGGGGCACGTTTCCTACGAGCAGTACTTC

j_gene: TRBJ1-1
d_gene: .
v_gene: TRBV19
abundance: many
CDR3aa: CASSQIGQPNTEAFF
CDR3nt: TGTGCCAGTAGTCAGATAGGGCAGCCGAACACTGAAGCTTTCTTT

j_gene: TRBJ1-2
d_gene: .
v_gene: TRBV2
abundance: medium-sized
CDR3aa: CVRGTVYGYTF
CDR3nt: TGTGTCCGCGGGACGGTCTATGGCTACACCTTC

j_gene: TRBJ1-5
d_gene: .
v_gene: TRBV2
abundance: .
CDR3aa: CASRMTAGAEDTQHF
CDR3nt: TGTGCCAGCAGGATGACAGCGGGTGCGGAGGACACCCAGCATTTT

j_gene: TRBJ2-5
d_gene: .
v_gene: TRBV2
abundance: many
CDR3aa: CASIIAVGETQYF
CDR3nt: TGTGCCAGCATCATTGCGGTGGGAGAGACCCAGTACTTC

j_gene: TRBJ1-4
d_gene: TRBD1
v_gene: TRBV5-1
abundance: many
CDR3aa: CASSIGTGGEKLFF
CDR3nt: TGCGCCAGCAGCATAGGGACAGGGGGAGAAAAACTGTTTTTT

j_gene: TRBJ2-1
d_gene: TRBD2
v_gene: TRBV6-2/TRBV6-3
abundance: .
CDR3aa: CASSPPGLAGGLRLSEQFF
CDR3nt: TGTGCCAGCAGTCCGCCTGGACTAGCGGGGGGCCTCCGACTTAGTGAGCAGTTCTTC

j_gene: TRBJ1-2
d_gene: .
v_gene: TRBV27
abundance: medium-sized
CDR3aa: CASSLSGGAGGYTF
CDR3nt: TGTGCCAGCAGTTTATCAGGAGGGGCGGGGGGCTACACCTTC

j_gene: TRBJ2-2
d_gene: TRBD1
v_gene: TRBV6-1
abundance: medium-sized
CDR3aa: CASRGQGGDTGELFF
CDR3nt: TGTGCCAGCAGGGGACAGGGGGGGGACACCGGGGAGCTGTTTTTT

j_gene: TRBJ2-3
d_gene: .
v_gene: TRBV20-1
abundance: many
CDR3aa: CSARTVTDTQYF
CDR3nt: TGCAGTGCAAGGACAGTTACAGATACGCAGTATTTT

j_gene: TRBJ2-3
d_gene: TRBD1
v_gene: TRBV28
abundance: few
CDR3aa: CASSEGQGAPSTDTQYF
CDR3nt: TGTGCCAGCAGTGAGGGACAGGGGGCTCCTAGCACAGATACGCAGTATTTT

j_gene: TRBJ2-1
d_gene: TRBD1
v_gene: TRBV6-1
abundance: many
CDR3aa: CASSTGQISYNEQFF
CDR3nt: TGTGCCAGCAGTACGGGACAGATCTCCTACAATGAGCAGTTCTTC

j_gene: TRBJ2-5
d_gene: TRBD2
v_gene: TRBV7-2
abundance: many
CDR3aa: CASSLSTTSGQETQYF
CDR3nt: TGTGCCAGCAGCTTATCTACGACTAGCGGACAAGAGACCCAGTACTTC

j_gene: TRBJ2-3
d_gene: .
v_gene: TRBV11-2
abundance: .
CDR3aa: CASSPISRGRTDTQYF
CDR3nt: TGTGCCAGCAGCCCAATATCACGAGGGCGCACAGATACGCAGTATTTT

j_gene: TRBJ1-1
d_gene: .
v_gene: TRBV5-1
abundance: many
CDR3aa: CASSKNTEAFF
CDR3nt: TGCGCCAGCAGCAAAAACACTGAAGCTTTCTTT

j_gene: TRBJ1-5
d_gene: TRBD1
v_gene: TRBV27
abundance: medium-sized
CDR3aa: CASSSTGRNQPQHF
CDR3nt: TGTGCCAGCAGTTCGACAGGGAGAAATCAGCCCCAGCATTTT

j_gene: TRBJ1-2
d_gene: .
v_gene: TRBV28
abundance: .
CDR3aa: CAGRDVSYAYTF
CDR3nt: TGTGCCGGTAGGGACGTGTCCTATGCCTACACCTTC

j_gene: TRBJ2-5
d_gene: TRBD2
v_gene: TRBV7-2
abundance: .
CDR3aa: CASSGRLAGYGETQYF
CDR3nt: TGTGCCAGCAGTGGGAGACTAGCGGGCTATGGGGAAACCCAGTACTTC

j_gene: TRBJ2-1
d_gene: .
v_gene: TRBV19
abundance: .
CDR3aa: CASSRGVVEQFF
CDR3nt: TGTGCCAGTAGCCGTGGAGTAGTGGAGCAGTTCTTC

j_gene: TRBJ1-2
d_gene: .
v_gene: TRBV2
abundance: few
CDR3aa: CASRGTEIYGYTF
CDR3nt: TGTGCCAGCAGGGGGACGGAAATCTATGGCTACACCTTC

j_gene: TRBJ2-2
d_gene: .
v_gene: TRBV30
abundance: .
CDR3aa: CAWSVQQDSGELFF
CDR3nt: TGTGCCTGGAGTGTACAACAGGATAGCGGGGAGCTGTTTTTT